Below, 8 T cell receptor beta chains from the same sample are listed, as sequenced in a study of T cell repertoires in cytomegalovirus infection. TCRdb re-called the reads through MiXCR, storing one row per CDR3 protein. Counted here are some 250,000 distinct CDR3 sequences, over 8% occurring once; the ten biggest clones make up roughly 16%. Sample: PBMCs. The origin of the receptors is a human donor in good health (CMV status not recorded). Some clones in this sample may be carry-over from other donors' samples.

This clonotype was seen ten or more times. The chain couples TRBV7-8 to TRBJ2-7, with D unclear. V dropped 5 bases and J dropped 5 bases, with 7 bases sitting between them. The CDR3 length is 11 residues. Germline CDR1 reads SGHVS; CDR2 reads FQNEAQ. The CDR3 spells CASSPADEQYF. The CDR3 DNA is TGTGCCAGCAGCCCCGCGGACGAGCAGTACTTC.

Only a few counts were recorded for this clonotype. The rearrangement links TRBV28 to TRBJ2-7; perhaps D is TRBD1 or TRBD2 (5 bases each). CDR3 length equals 14 residues. Looked up from germline, CDR1 is MDHEN and CDR2 is SYDVKM. Trimming took off 2 bases at V and 2 bases at J, with 10 bases between the two ends. The CDR3 sequence: CASSLPRDPYEQYF. The CDR3 DNA is TGTGCCAGCAGTTTACCGAGGGACCCCTACGAGCAGTACTTC.

The chain uses TRBV9 and TRBJ1-1; 7 nucleotides agree with TRBD1. V shed 4 bases, J shed 7 bases, and the junction held 7 bases outside the gene matches. This CDR3 has 13 residues. Germline V gene lookup returns CDR1 SGDLS and CDR2 YYNGEE. CDR3 region: CASSYRGTSEAFF. In nucleotides, the CDR3 is TGTGCCAGCAGCTACAGGGGAACTAGTGAAGCTTTCTTT.

The V call is TRBV5-6, the J call TRBJ2-1; D is unresolved. The CDR3 covers 15 residues. V lost 3 bases and J lost 5, with 15 bases in between. CDR1 and CDR2 (germline): SGHDT, YYEEEE. The CDR3 reads CASSSNRALNNEQFF. DNA for the CDR3: TGTGCCAGCAGCTCAAACCGGGCCCTTAACAATGAGCAGTTCTTC.

In this sample, this clonotype turned up many times. The chain combines TRBV24-1 with TRBJ2-3; TRBD2 agrees at 9 bases. The V segment lost 1 base and the J segment 11 bases; nucleotides outside the gene matches: 15. The CDR3 sequence is 17 residues long. CDR1 and CDR2 (germline): KGHDR, SFDVKD. The CDR3 reads CATSDFSTSGGRGRQYF. For the CDR3, the DNA is TGTGCCACCAGTGATTTTTCGACTAGCGGAGGGAGGGGAAGGCAGTATTTT.

V and J are TRBV20-1 and TRBJ2-1, with D hard to call. This CDR3 has 13 amino acids. Trimming cost V 3 bases and J 7 bases, with 13 bases left between them. CDR1 DFQATT and CDR2 SNEGSKA come from the germline V gene (reference sequence). The CDR3 DNA is TGCAGTGCTAGGAGTCTAGTTATGAATGAGCAGTTCTTC. Residues: CSARSLVMNEQFF.

This clonotype was seen more than once but under ten times. This sequence joins TRBV5-1 and TRBJ2-1, with 10 bases that match TRBD1. The CDR3 consists of 15 residues. Germline CDR1 SGHRS, CDR2 YFSETQ. V shed 3 bases and J 3 bases; nucleotides not matched to a gene: 3. CDR3 coding DNA: TGCGCCAGCAGCTCCGGACAGGGGGACTACAATGAGCAGTTCTTC. Protein product: CASSSGQGDYNEQFF. Full variable domain (remainder filled in from reference TRBV5-1 and TRBJ2-1): KAGVTQTPRYLIKTRGQQVTLSCSPISGHRSVSWYQQTPGQGLQFLFEYFSETQRNKGNFPGRFSGRQFSNSRSEMNVSTLELGDSALYLCASSSGQGDYNEQFFGPGTRLTVL.

This clonotype was seen at least ten times. The CDR3, as DNA: TGTGCCAGTGGACAAATAAGCTACGAGCAGTACTTC. Amino acid sequence: CASGQISYEQYF. The chain has TRBV7-2 and TRBJ2-7; a possible D gene is TRBD1 (5 bases). This CDR3 has 12 residues. Germline values: CDR1 SGHTA, CDR2 FQGNSA. Trimming left V 9 bases short and J 3 bases short, with 12 bases between.